This entry is about one T cell receptor (beta chain). Its cognate antigen has yet to be identified. Base-call qualities are not available, and no considerably larger clone is one nucleotide away. Receptors were amplified or captured by the immunoSEQ multiplex PCR assay. To provide template for TCR sequencing, every sample had RNA extracted and reverse transcribed into cDNA. SuperScript III was used to make first-strand cDNA, primed with a 2:1 mix of oligo-dT and random hexamers. Amplification bias was assessed with a synthetic immune receptor repertoire, and residual bias was removed computationally. The authors' analysis ran thus. Raw reads were preprocessed to remove errors, and CDR3 was defined according to IMGT conventions as the region from the conserved cysteine to phenylalanine. To get clonality, Shannon entropy was normalized by log2 of the number of productive unique TCRs and the result was subtracted from 1. CD4 or CD8 identity of scalp clones was inferred by cross-referencing scalp TCRbeta sequences with sorted blood CD4 and CD8 repertoires. This is the immuneACCESS table as TCRdb keeps it, with only in-frame sequences that have V and J called. A part of the clones is gone; compared with another copy, unresolved V genes explain less than half, and the rest is unexplained. The V and J calls and clone size are taken from that table; D and trimming were inferred from the DNA. The table for this sample lists roughly 97,000 clones; 41% of them were counted only once. 1% to 1.5% of the sample is in the top ten clones.

This entry is derived from a study of CD8+ T cells in alopecia areata (dated by TCRdb to the late 2010s). Background on the whole study: Treated patients were enrolled in an open-label pilot trial of oral tofacitinib at 5 to 10 mg twice daily for moderate-to-severe alopecia areata. TCRbeta CDR3 regions were amplified by immunoSEQ multiplex PCR with 35 Vbeta forward and 13 Jbeta reverse primers. In both human patients and the C3H/HeJ mouse model, the study applied high-throughput TCRbeta sequencing to look at T cell clonal expansion in alopecia areata. The RNA source kit depended on sample type: the PAXgene miRNA kit for fixed scalp, the miRNeasy kit for PBMCs, and the RNeasy kit for mouse skin. Scalp clonality was compared among normal scalp (n=4), patchy alopecia areata scalp (n=8), and alopecia totalis/universalis scalp (n=8). Patients on tofacitinib were biopsied at baseline and after 4 and 24 weeks of treatment, and several of the patients also had a later scalp biopsy. Tofacitinib was administered for 6 to 18 months, and 6 months of follow-up off drug were then conducted to assess delayed response and recurrence. Scalp tissue and sorted CD4+ and CD8+ peripheral blood T cells from patchy and totalis/universalis alopecia areata patients and from healthy controls were covered by human TCRbeta sequencing.

The study at large found these results: Shared TCR sequences between patients were less evident than in mice, which may be partly attributable to HLA diversity in the patient population. Compared with normal scalp, lesional scalp, particularly in alopecia totalis/universalis, had higher clonality and more expanded CD8+ clones, which suggests antigenic drive. Unlike mouse skin, which is dominated by gammadelta T cells, normal human skin has resident alphabeta T cells that are also sequenced, and this complicates analysis of the scalp TCR repertoire.

The CDR3, cysteine through phenylalanine, is 13 amino acids long. Only CDR3 DNA remains: 39 bases, in frame from the first base. From alopecia areata patients, peripheral blood was collected along with lesional scalp punch biopsies. PBMCs were separated by density centrifugation and stained for CD3, CD4 and CD8, after which CD4+ and CD8+ T cells were sorted on a FACSAria. This receptor was identified in a human donor with alopecia areata. The specimen was CD4+ T cells sorted from blood. The rearranged chain carries TRBV21-1 and TRBJ2-5; the table's D call of TRBD1 was not tested on the DNA. TRBV21-1 is a pseudogene locus. The CDR3 region: CASSETGGETQYF. The sequenced DNA: TGTGCCAGCAGCGAGACAGGTGGAGAGACCCAGTACTTC.